One sample yielded the 19 T cell receptor beta chains listed below, sequenced in a study of blood T cell repertoires in COVID-19. Some clones are missing from TCRdb's copy, which holds only in-frame ones; the method was immunoSEQ multiplex PCR. The sample holds 250,000 to 350,000 clones, roughly 85% seen once. Sample: peripheral blood. These receptors were taken from a woman younger than 45 with active or convalescent COVID-19.

The chain's CDR3 is CASSLGPRDTYTF. In DNA form, the CDR3 reads TGTGCCAGCAGTTTAGGGCCCCGGGACACCTACACCTTC. The chain recombines TRBV12-3 or TRBV12-4 with TRBJ1-2; possible D gene TRBD1, 6 bases. The V end lost 1 base, the J end lost 10 bases, and 13 bases lay between the germline ends. The CDR3 extends over 13 amino acids.

The chain has TRBV30 and TRBJ1-3, with D maybe TRBD1 (5 bases). V was clipped by 0 bases and J by 0 bases, with 21 bases between them. Germline lookup yields CDR1 GTSNPN and CDR2 SVGIG (reference sequence). The CDR3 spans 19 residues. Here the CDR3 reads CAWSVRRFQGFSSGNTIYF. The DNA for the CDR3 is TGTGCCTGGAGTGTACGTAGGTTTCAGGGATTCTCCTCTGGAAACACCATATATTTT.

This chain links TRBV30 with TRBJ1-2, with TRBD1 matching 7 bases. The length of the CDR3 is 17 residues. V dropped 7 bases and J dropped 3; count of bases not matched to a gene: 20. Germline values: CDR1 GTSNPN, CDR2 SVGIG (reference sequence). The CDR3 bases are TGTGCCTTCCCCTCCGGGACAGTCTCTCCCCTGTACTATGGCTACACCTTC. Translating gives CAFPSGTVSPLYYGYTF.

V usage is TRBV4-3 and J usage is TRBJ2-5, with TRBD2 identical over 9 bases. From germline, CDR1 is LGHNA and CDR2 YSLEER. The CDR3 is 13 residues long. V was clipped by 2 bases and J by 10 bases; unmatched bases: 5. CDR3 sequence reads: CASSQSSGGVQYF. CDR3 coding DNA: TGCGCCAGCAGCCAAAGTAGCGGGGGTGTCCAGTACTTC.

V usage is TRBV10-1 and J usage is TRBJ1-1; 8 bases are shared with TRBD1. This CDR3 has 13 amino acids. CDR1 and CDR2 (germline): WNHNN, SYGVQD (reference sequence). V shed 2 bases, J shed 6 bases, and the junction held 2 bases outside the gene matches. The CDR3 DNA sequence: TGCGCCAGCAGTGAGCAACAGGGGGCTGAAGCTTTCTTT. Translated, it gives CASSEQQGAEAFF.

This sequence joins TRBV4-1 and TRBJ2-3; TRBD2 is a possible D gene (6 bases). The CDR3 extends over 17 amino acids. Germline loops: CDR1 MGHRA, CDR2 YSYEKL. V was cut by 4 bases and J by 0 bases, with 17 bases left in between. CDR3 in amino acids: CASSPLAGGVSTDTQYF. CDR3 DNA sequence: TGCGCCAGCAGCCCCCTTGCGGGCGGGGTGAGCACAGATACGCAGTATTTT.

The chain couples TRBV11-1 to TRBJ1-2; TRBD1 is a possible D gene (5 bases). There are 14 residues in the CDR3. Germline CDR1 SGHAT, CDR2 FQDESV (reference sequence). V lost 3 bases, J lost 4 bases, and 12 bases lay in between. The CDR3 spells CASSLTQGLYGYTF. Written as DNA, the CDR3 is TGTGCCAGCAGCTTGACCCAGGGACTCTATGGCTACACCTTC. The variable domain in full, completed from reference TRBV11-1 and TRBJ1-2, reads EAEVAQSPRYKITEKSQAVAFWCDPISGHATLYWYRQILGQGPELLVQFQDESVVDDSQLPKDRFSAERLKGVDSTLKIQPAELGDSAMYLCASSLTQGLYGYTFGSGTRLTVV.

This chain connects TRBV28 to TRBJ2-2; the D gene is possibly TRBD1 (5 bases). V gave up 6 bases and J gave up 2 bases, with 13 bases separating them. Germline V lookup: CDR1 MDHEN, CDR2 SYDVKM. There are 15 residues in the CDR3. The CDR3 sequence: CASRVGRTNTGELFF. The CDR3 nucleotides are TGTGCCAGCAGGGTCGGACGGACAAACACCGGGGAGCTGTTTTTT.

The rearrangement uses TRBV19 and TRBJ1-1; 9 bases are a match to TRBD1. This CDR3 has 19 amino acids. The germline CDR1 and CDR2 sequences are LNHDA and SQIVND (reference sequence). Trimming at V came to 5 bases and at J to 0 bases, leaving 16 bases not matched to a gene. DNA of the CDR3: TGTGCCAGTAGTCCTACTTTATTTTGGACAGGGGCCCTGAACACTGAAGCTTTCTTT. It encodes CASSPTLFWTGALNTEAFF.

The genes are TRBV5-1 and TRBJ2-3, with D maybe TRBD1 (6 bases). CDR1 SGHRS and CDR2 YFSETQ come from the germline V gene. This CDR3 is 15 amino acids long. Trimming shortened V by 2 bases and J by 1 base, and 11 bases separated the two germline ends. The chain's CDR3 is CASSFSGAGTDTQYF. For the CDR3, the DNA is TGCGCCAGCAGCTTTTCAGGGGCCGGCACAGATACGCAGTATTTT.

The chain carries TRBV10-3 and TRBJ2-1, with a weak D call TRBD2 (5 bases). Deletions cut 4 bases from V and 7 bases from J, with 20 bases between. Germline V gene lookup returns CDR1 ENHRY and CDR2 SYGVKD. The length of the CDR3 is 16 residues. Written as DNA, the CDR3 is TGTGCCATCAGTGCCCCCTCCTCCCGGGGTAGTAATGAGCAGTTCTTC. This gives the protein CAISAPSSRGSNEQFF.

The chain joins TRBV6-2 or TRBV6-3 to TRBJ2-5, with D possibly being TRBD2 (7 bases). The CDR3 totals 15 residues. Per germline, CDR1 MNHEY and CDR2 SVGEGT. Trimming removed 0 bases at V and 9 bases at J, with 17 bases between. CDR3 sequence: CASSYSGGGGVAQYF. CDR3 nucleotide sequence: TGTGCCAGCAGTTACTCTGGGGGGGGCGGAGTGGCCCAGTACTTC.

The DNA for the CDR3 is TGTGCCAGCAGTCCCGACAGGGGTCGGTACAATGAGCAGTTCTTC. This sequence encodes CASSPDRGRYNEQFF. This chain uses TRBV2 with TRBJ2-1; 8 nucleotides agree with TRBD1. V dropped 5 bases and J dropped 4; count of bases not matched to a gene: 7. The germline gives CDR1 SNHLY, CDR2 FYNNEI. The CDR3 spans 15 residues.

The rearrangement joins TRBV6-5 to TRBJ1-3; 7 nucleotides agree with TRBD1. The CDR3 length is 11 residues. The germline gives CDR1 MNHEY, CDR2 SVGAGI. The junction had 1 base not matched to a gene; V was cut back by 6 bases and J by 8 bases. The CDR3 here is CASRQGYTIYF. The CDR3 coding sequence is TGTGCCAGCAGACAGGGGTACACCATATATTTT.

The chain recombines TRBV28 with TRBJ2-7; no clear D. The germline CDR1 and CDR2 sequences are MDHEN and SYDVKM. V was cut by 3 bases and J by 3 bases, with 12 bases left in between. The CDR3 has 14 amino acids. The CDR3 protein is CASSFETSNYEQYF. The CDR3 DNA is TGTGCCAGCAGTTTCGAGACAAGCAACTACGAGCAGTACTTC.

This clone appeared a single time. This chain joins TRBV11-2 and TRBJ2-4; weak D call: TRBD2 (6 bases). The V gene's germline CDR1 is SGHAT and CDR2 FQNNGV. V gave up 3 bases and J gave up 0 bases, with 6 bases separating them. CDR3 size: 14 residues. CDR3 sequence reads: CASSFGGAKNIQYF. The CDR3 DNA sequence: TGTGCCAGCAGCTTCGGGGGAGCCAAAAACATTCAGTACTTC. The full variable domain, completed using reference TRBV11-2 and TRBJ2-4, is EAGVAQSPRYKIIEKRQSVAFWCNPISGHATLYWYQQILGQGPKLLIQFQNNGVVDDSQLPKDRFSAERLKGVDSTLKIQPAKLEDSAVYLCASSFGGAKNIQYFGAGTRLSVL.

The chain employs TRBV28 and TRBJ1-1; TRBD1 agrees at 7 bases. V trimming: 4 bases; J trimming: 4 bases; junction bases outside the gene matches: 9. This CDR3 spans 15 amino acids. The germline V gene has CDR1 MDHEN and CDR2 SYDVKM. CDR3: CASSSATGSGTEAFF. CDR3 DNA: TGTGCCAGCAGTTCGGCGACAGGGAGCGGCACTGAAGCTTTCTTT.

This chain connects TRBV3-1 (or the pseudogene TRBV3-2) to TRBJ1-6, with D perhaps matching TRBD1 (6 bases). Germline lookup yields CDR1 LGHDT and CDR2 YNNKEL (reference sequence). The CDR3 covers 16 residues. V lost 4 bases to trimming and J lost 6 bases, with 16 bases between them. The CDR3 region is CASSPRTVEINSPLHF. The CDR3 DNA reads TGTGCCAGCAGCCCGCGGACAGTGGAGATTAATTCACCCCTCCACTTT.

The chain combines TRBV28 with TRBJ1-3; possibly TRBD1 for D (5 bases). The CDR3 contains 15 residues. Germline V gene lookup returns CDR1 MDHEN and CDR2 SYDVKM. With 3 bases removed from V and 1 base from J, the gap between germline ends came to 10 bases. The CDR3 nucleotides are TGTGCCAGCAGTTTGTTCAGGGCTTCTGGAAACACCATATATTTT. Amino acid sequence: CASSLFRASGNTIYF.